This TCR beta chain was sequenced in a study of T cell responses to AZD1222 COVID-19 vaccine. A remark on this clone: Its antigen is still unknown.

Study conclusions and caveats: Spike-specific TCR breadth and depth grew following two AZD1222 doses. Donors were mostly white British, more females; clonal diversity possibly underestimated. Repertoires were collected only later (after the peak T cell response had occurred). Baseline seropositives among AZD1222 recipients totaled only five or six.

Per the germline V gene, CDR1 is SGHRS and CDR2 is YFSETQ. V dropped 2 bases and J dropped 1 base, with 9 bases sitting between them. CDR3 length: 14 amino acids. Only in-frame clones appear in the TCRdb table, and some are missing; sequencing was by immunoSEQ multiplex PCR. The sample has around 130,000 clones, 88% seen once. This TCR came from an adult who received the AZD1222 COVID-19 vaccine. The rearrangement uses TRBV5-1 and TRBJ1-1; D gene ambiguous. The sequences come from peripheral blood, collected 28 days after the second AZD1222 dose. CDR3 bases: TGCGCCAGCAGCTTATCCCAGGCGAACACTGAAGCTTTCTTT. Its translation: CASSLSQANTEAFF.